This TCR beta chain was identified in a study of blood T cell repertoires in COVID-19 (dated by TCRdb to the early 2020s). For the study in its entirety: The collaborator samples originated in the United States, Italy and Spain and spanned the acute and convalescent phases of COVID-19. The samples were drawn from the first 160 participants of the ongoing ImmuneRACE study and from 1,254 subjects provided by 6 global collaborators. The prospective study material was composed of cDNA or gDNA derived from T cells, B-cell-depleted T cells, or PBMCs. Deeply sampled blood TCRbeta repertoires from subjects exposed to, actively infected with, or recovered from COVID-19 were included in the dataset. The sample metadata nearly always contained a de-identified subject ID, COVID-19 status, age in years and sex. HLA class I and class II types, where available, came from metadata supplied by the sample provider rather than from assay-based typing. The repertoires were released in a freely available public database intended as a resource for research on the immune response to SARS-CoV-2. Overall results and qualifications from the work: The amount of clinical and demographic metadata varied by source and participant and was provided uncurated.

Points on this clone: Its antigen target is currently unknown. Base qualities are not recorded, but no much larger clone differs from it by a single base.

Trimming takes 10 bases from V and 6 bases from J, and the germline ends sit 16 bases apart. Measured from the cysteine to the phenylalanine, the CDR3 is 13 residues long. Only CDR3 DNA remains: 39 bases, in frame from the first base. CDR1 MNHEY and CDR2 SVGAGI were looked up in the germline V gene. Each collaborating institution followed its own protocols to collect whole blood in K2EDTA tubes. For TCRbeta analysis, collaborators shipped samples in one of three forms: frozen whole blood, isolated PBMCs, or DNA extracted from either of those sample types. TCRbeta CDR3 regions were amplified from genomic DNA using the immunoSEQ Assay, a bias-controlled multiplex PCR. Under the source paper's analysis protocol: The number of nucleated cells in each sample was estimated from the amplification of reference gene primers within the assay. To quantify the absolute abundance of each unique TCRbeta CDR3 rearrangement, sequence reads were collapsed and filtered. Productive Simpson clonality was computed per sample as the square root of Simpson's diversity index over productive rearrangements. TCRdb obtained this table from immuneACCESS and retained in-frame rearrangements with V and J assigned. These tables miss some clones; where compared with another copy, unresolved V genes account for less than half of the shortfall, and the remainder is unexplained. V and J calls and clone size are given by that table; D and trimming were obtained from the DNA. The sample contains tens of thousands of clones, roughly 90% of them found a single time. Around a quarter of the sample is taken by the ten largest.

This clonotype was sampled from an elderly woman with acute or convalescent COVID-19. Sample: peripheral blood. In this chain, TRBV6-5 is recombined with TRBJ1-5, with a tentative D gene TRBD1 over 6 matching bases. The DNA is as follows: TGTGCCACCATCCTAGGACAGACTCAGCCCCAGCATTTT. The translation is CATILGQTQPQHF.